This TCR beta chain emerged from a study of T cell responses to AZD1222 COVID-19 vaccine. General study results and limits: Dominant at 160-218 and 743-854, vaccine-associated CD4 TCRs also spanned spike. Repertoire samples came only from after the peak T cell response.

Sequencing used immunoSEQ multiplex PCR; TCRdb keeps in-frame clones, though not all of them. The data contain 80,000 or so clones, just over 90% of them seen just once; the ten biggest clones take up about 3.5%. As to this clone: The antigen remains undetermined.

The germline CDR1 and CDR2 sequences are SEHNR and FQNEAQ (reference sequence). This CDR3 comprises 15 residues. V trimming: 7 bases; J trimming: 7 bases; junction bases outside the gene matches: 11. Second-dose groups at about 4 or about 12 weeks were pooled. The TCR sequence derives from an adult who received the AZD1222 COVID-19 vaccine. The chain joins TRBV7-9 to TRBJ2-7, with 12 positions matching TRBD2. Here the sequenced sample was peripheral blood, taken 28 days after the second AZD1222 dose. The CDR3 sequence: CASTPGLAGSGEQYF. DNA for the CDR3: TGTGCCAGCACCCCCGGACTAGCGGGAAGTGGAGAGCAGTACTTC.